The clone carrying this T cell receptor (beta chain) was counted at least ten times. What it recognizes is unknown. These data originate in a study of human T cells and chemical hapten exposure. Study results and limitations: Significantly greater numbers of large CDR3 similarity clusters came from expanded TCRs than from controls.

TCRdb processed the RACE reads anew with MiXCR; each CDR3 protein has one entry. Here the sample spans tens of thousands of distinct CDR3 sequences, around 9.9% being singletons. Germline V gene lookup returns CDR1 SGHVS and CDR2 FQNEAQ. The CDR3 spans 15 residues. The V segment lost 5 bases and the J segment 6 bases; nucleotides outside the gene matches: 8. Time point specified: pre-sensitization, week 0. Treatment defined: therapeutic diphenylcyclopropenone sensitization with weekly scalp DPC. Sequenced material: whole blood, taken in connection with sensitization to the hapten diphenylcyclopropenone (DPC). The chain employs TRBV7-8 and TRBJ2-2; 8 positions agree with TRBD1. The TCR was taken from a woman aged 45 to 65 with alopecia areata. Some clones in this sample may be carry-over from other donors' samples. CDR3 in amino acids: CASSVRRTGPGELFF. The CDR3 region has the DNA TGTGCCAGCAGCGTCCGAAGGACAGGGCCCGGGGAGCTGTTTTTT.